The next 18 T cell receptor beta chains were all read from a single sample in a study of post-analysis software for immune sequencing data. General observations from the study: The five TRBV segments detected at higher frequency in patients than in controls included TRBV5-6, TRBV5-1 and TRBV20-1.

What these receptors recognize is not known. TCR beta libraries were prepared from cDNA with unique molecular identifiers. TCRdb re-derived calls from the PCR reads in MiXCR, one entry per CDR3 protein. The data hold some 690,000 distinct CDR3 sequences, with approximately 59% observed a single time. Sequencing input: blood. These receptors all stem from a girl under 10 years old with multiple sclerosis.

In its sample, this clonotype was seen once. V gene TRBV5-1 combines with J gene TRBJ1-5; D gene uncertain. Germline-derived CDR1 and CDR2 are SGHRS and YFSETQ. The CDR3 totals 15 residues. The germline V and J ends were trimmed by 4 bases and 0 bases, with 11 bases remaining between them. DNA for the CDR3: TGCGCCAGCAGCCCGGACGGAAATAGCAATCAGCCCCAGCATTTT. Translation gives CASSPDGNSNQPQHF.

This clonotype appeared a few times. As DNA, the CDR3 is TGTGCCAGCAGTTATAGCGGGACAGGGTTATACAATGAGCAGTTCTTC. Its protein product is CASSYSGTGLYNEQFF. The chain couples TRBV6-2 or TRBV6-3 to TRBJ2-1; perhaps TRBD1 as D (9 bases). In germline, CDR1 is MNHEY, CDR2 SVGEGT. The CDR3 runs 16 residues. The V and J ends lost 3 bases and 4 bases respectively, with 16 bases between them.

There are a few counts of this clonotype. V and J are TRBV10-2 and TRBJ2-1, with 10 bases lining up with TRBD1. Germline CDR1 reads WSHSY; CDR2 reads SAAADI. CDR3 size: 16 residues. V gave up 3 bases and J gave up 7 bases; unmatched junction bases: 9. The CDR3 is CASSDPRDRGSNEQFF. In DNA, the CDR3 is TGCGCCAGCAGTGACCCCCGGGACAGGGGCTCGAATGAGCAGTTCTTC.

This clonotype appeared a few times. The CDR3 sequence is CASSSTQVSEQYF. CDR3 DNA sequence: TGTGCCAGCAGCTCGACTCAGGTCAGCGAGCAGTACTTC. The rearrangement uses TRBV7-2 and TRBJ2-5; the D is unclear. The J call may be faulty, since TRBJ2-7 better matches the DNA end. Germline-derived CDR1 and CDR2 are SGHTA and FQGNSA. This CDR3 has 13 residues.

The chain is built from TRBV7-6 and TRBJ2-4, with D unclear. Trimming stripped 1 base from V and 13 bases from J, with 20 bases between. The CDR3 is made up of 15 amino acids. CDR1 is SGHVS, CDR2 FNYEAQ, per germline. CDR3: CASSLVGDSPGEQYF. The CDR3 coding sequence is TGTGCCAGCAGCTTAGTAGGTGACTCCCCCGGAGAGCAGTACTTC.

This clonotype has only a few counts. This chain links TRBV7-6 with TRBJ2-3; no clear D gene. The germline CDR1 and CDR2 sequences are SGHVS and FNYEAQ. V lost 5 bases and J lost 7, with 13 bases in between. The CDR3 spans 13 residues. The CDR3 reads CASSTLTSNTQYF. CDR3 nucleotides: TGTGCCAGCAGCACACTCACCTCGAATACGCAGTATTTT.

Only a few counts were recorded for this clonotype. The V call is TRBV20-1, the J call TRBJ2-3; 8 positions agree with TRBD2. Trimming took 5 bases from V and 7 from J; bases not matched to a gene: 14. Germline V gene lookup returns CDR1 DFQATT and CDR2 SNEGSKA (reference sequence). This CDR3 is built from 15 residues. The CDR3 nucleotides read TGCAGTGCTTCCGGGACTAGTATATTGGGGCATACGCAGTATTTT. This encodes CSASGTSILGHTQYF.

This chain joins TRBV20-1 and TRBJ2-1; 8 bases are shared with TRBD2. CDR1 is DFQATT and CDR2 is SNEGSKA in the germline V gene (reference sequence). The CDR3 totals 13 residues. V was clipped by 0 bases and J by 8 bases; unmatched bases: 3. CDR3 sequence reads: CSARDLTSDEQFF. CDR3 coding DNA: TGCAGTGCTAGAGATTTGACTAGCGATGAGCAGTTCTTC.

In its sample, this clonotype was seen once. The genes are TRBV7-2 and TRBJ2-1; D may be TRBD2 (6 bases). CDR1 SGHTA and CDR2 FQGNSA come from the germline V gene. V lost 6 bases, J lost 5 bases, and 17 bases lay in between. This CDR3 has 15 residues. CDR3 coding DNA: TGTGCCAGCAGTGAGGAGAGGGGAGGTCACAATGAGCAGTTCTTC. It translates to CASSEERGGHNEQFF.

The chain joins TRBV12-3 or TRBV12-4 to TRBJ1-2; 8 positions match TRBD1. This CDR3 spans 13 amino acids. The trim removed 7 bases at V and 4 bases at J, leaving 5 bases unmatched. The CDR3, as DNA: TGTGCCAGCACCCGACAGGGGACCTATGGCTACACCTTC. This encodes CASTRQGTYGYTF.

The V and J genes are TRBV12-3 or TRBV12-4 and TRBJ2-5; possibly TRBD2 for D (6 bases). V lost 7 bases, J lost 5 bases, and 17 bases lay in between. CDR3 length equals 14 residues. The CDR3 region is CASTLGRSGETQYF. DNA for the CDR3: TGTGCCAGCACCCTGGGGAGGTCTGGGGAGACCCAGTACTTC.

In this sample, this clonotype turned up once. The rearrangement links TRBV5-6 to TRBJ1-2, with D perhaps matching TRBD1 (6 bases). This CDR3 spans 16 amino acids. V lost 0 bases to trimming and J lost 3 bases, with 15 bases between them. Germline loops: CDR1 SGHDT, CDR2 YYEEEE. CDR3 coding DNA: TGTGCCAGCAGCTTGGTGACAGGCGTAGACTACTATGGCTACACCTTC. Amino acid sequence: CASSLVTGVDYYGYTF.

The V call is TRBV6-6, the J call TRBJ1-4; D might be TRBD1 (6 bases). The V gene's germline CDR1 is MNHNY and CDR2 SVGAGI (reference sequence). The germline V and J ends were trimmed by 0 bases and 10 bases, with 12 bases remaining between them. The CDR3 loop spans 14 amino acids. The CDR3 is CASSYSRGGSKLFF. CDR3 in DNA: TGTGCCAGCAGTTACTCGAGGGGGGGATCAAAACTGTTTTTT.

The chain combines TRBV11-2 with TRBJ2-7; D is possibly TRBD1 (6 bases). This CDR3 comprises 14 residues. The germline V and J ends were trimmed by 4 bases and 6 bases, with 16 bases remaining between them. Per the germline V gene, CDR1 is SGHAT and CDR2 is FQNNGV. The CDR3 is CASSSGQRGGEQYF. In DNA form, the CDR3 reads TGTGCCAGCAGCTCCGGACAGCGCGGAGGCGAGCAGTACTTC.

The V call is TRBV28, the J call TRBJ1-1; tentative D call: TRBD1 (5 bases). V lost 7 bases and J 1 base, leaving 16 bases between the germline ends. Germline assignment: CDR1 MDHEN and CDR2 SYDVKM. This CDR3 is built from 15 residues. The CDR3 sequence: CASTSLGGENTEAFF. DNA of the CDR3: TGTGCCAGCACCTCATTGGGGGGGGAGAACACTGAAGCTTTCTTT.

The chain carries TRBV29-1 and TRBJ2-5, with 7 bases that match TRBD2. This CDR3 region has 14 residues. Germline V gene sequence: CDR1 SQVTM, CDR2 ANQGSEA. V was pared by 3 bases and J by 5 bases, with 9 bases of the junction left unmatched. Here the CDR3 reads CSVETAGEGETQYF. The CDR3 DNA sequence: TGCAGCGTTGAGACGGCGGGAGAGGGTGAGACCCAGTACTTC.

The J gene is TRBJ2-3, the V gene TRBV2; a possible D gene is TRBD2 (5 bases). The V end lost 3 bases, the J end lost 2 bases, and 15 bases lay between the germline ends. This CDR3 spans 16 amino acids. Germline assignment: CDR1 SNHLY and CDR2 FYNNEI. CDR3 DNA sequence: TGTGCCAGCAGTGATTTATCGGGAACCGACACAGATACGCAGTATTTT. Translating gives CASSDLSGTDTDTQYF.

J is TRBJ1-2 and V is TRBV4-1; perhaps TRBD1 as D (5 bases). The CDR3 is 14 amino acids. V dropped 0 bases and J dropped 4 bases, with 9 bases sitting between them. Germline V gene lookup returns CDR1 MGHRA and CDR2 YSYEKL. The CDR3 loop reads CASSQDLGTYGYTF. The CDR3 nucleotides read TGCGCCAGCAGCCAAGACCTGGGGACCTATGGCTACACCTTC.